Presented here are 24 T cell receptor beta chains from one specimen sequenced in a study of vaccination effects on CD4 cells after COVID-19. The data were produced by immunoSEQ multiplex PCR, yet TCRdb's version contains in-frame clones alone and is incomplete. The sample carries 30,000 to 40,000 clones, 72% recorded once. Viral peptide pool expansion of antigen-specific CD4+ T cells preceded sequencing in the ViraFEST assay. Isolating CD4+ T cells followed more than 9 days of culture. Each participant was administered two doses of either the BNT162b2 or the mRNA-1273 vaccine. Which antigens these TCRs recognize remains unknown. The sequences come from CD4+ T cells from PBMCs cultured with HCoV-229E spike peptides, collected after COVID-19 vaccination. The receptors were gathered from a human donor who received a COVID-19 vaccine.

The chain has TRBV21-1 and TRBJ1-6. TRBV21-1 is classified as a pseudogene. CDR3 length: 15 residues. The CDR3 DNA sequence: TGTGCCAGCAGCAACGAAGTGAAGAGTAATTCACCCCTCCACTTT. This gives the protein CASSNEVKSNSPLHF.

The V and J genes are TRBV18 and TRBJ1-4; D uncertain. From germline, CDR1 is KGHSH and CDR2 LQKENI. V lost 0 bases to trimming and J lost 0 bases, with 8 bases between them. There are 16 residues in the CDR3. Written as DNA, the CDR3 is TGTGCCAGCTCACCACCCTTTTTCTCAACTAATGAAAAACTGTTTTTT. This codes for CASSPPFFSTNEKLFF.

The chain links TRBV2 to TRBJ2-7; D is uncertain. The ends were cut back, 7 bases at V and 3 bases at J, with 13 bases in the middle. Germline CDR1 is SNHLY and CDR2 is FYNNEI. This CDR3 is 13 amino acids long. The CDR3 loop is CASNQEVIYEQYF. In DNA, the CDR3 is TGTGCCAGCAACCAAGAGGTGATCTACGAGCAGTACTTC.

The V gene is TRBV10-3, the J gene TRBJ2-2; D is uncertain. V lost 0 bases and J 3 bases, leaving 5 bases between the germline ends. Germline values: CDR1 ENHRY, CDR2 SYGVKD. The CDR3 covers 14 residues. CDR3 bases: TGTGCCATCAGTGAGTCGATTTACACCGGGGAGCTGTTTTTT. Its protein is CAISESIYTGELFF.

The V and J genes are TRBV20-1 and TRBJ2-2; D gene ambiguous. The V and J ends lost 3 bases and 3 bases respectively, with 2 bases between them. There are 11 residues in the CDR3. Germline CDR1 DFQATT, CDR2 SNEGSKA (reference sequence). Here the CDR3 DNA reads TGCAGTGCTAGGGACACCGGGGAGCTGTTTTTT. Translation gives CSARDTGELFF.

This chain connects TRBV10-1 to TRBJ2-7; unclear D gene. The germline gives CDR1 WNHNN, CDR2 SYGVQD (reference sequence). Trimming took 2 bases from V and 2 from J, leaving 16 bases between them. The CDR3 totals 16 residues. CDR3 in DNA: TGCGCCAGCAGTGAGATAGTTAGTACTTCCCCCTACGAGCAGTACTTC. It specifies CASSEIVSTSPYEQYF.

This chain uses TRBV2 with TRBJ1-5; the D is unclear. Trimming cost V 8 bases and J 4 bases, with 12 bases left between them. CDR3 length: 13 residues. Germline V gene data show CDR1 as SNHLY and CDR2 as FYNNEI. CDR3 sequence: CASVGQSNQPQHF. CDR3 sequence (DNA): TGTGCCAGCGTGGGCCAATCGAATCAGCCCCAGCATTTT.

This clone was counted only a few times. This CDR3 is CASRTGTGSQPQHF. CDR3 sequence (DNA): TGTGCCAGCAGAACCGGGACCGGGAGCCAGCCCCAGCATTTT. The rearrangement links TRBV2 to TRBJ1-5, with D possibly being TRBD1 (5 bases). V lost 6 bases and J lost 7, with 16 bases in between. The CDR3 extends over 14 amino acids. Germline-derived CDR1 and CDR2 are SNHLY and FYNNEI.

This chain links TRBV12-3 or TRBV12-4 with TRBJ1-2; 7 nucleotides line up with TRBD1. This CDR3 spans 13 amino acids. J gave up 2 bases and V 5 bases, and 2 bases lay outside the gene matches. The DNA for the CDR3 is TGTGCCAGCAGTCGGGACAGCAACTATGGCTACACCTTC. Its translation is CASSRDSNYGYTF.

The V and J genes are TRBV20-1 and TRBJ2-1; TRBD2 aligns across 8 bases. The CDR3 consists of 17 residues. The V gene end was trimmed by 3 bases and the J gene end by 6 bases; junction bases not matched to a gene: 16. CDR1 and CDR2 (germline): DFQATT, SNEGSKA (reference sequence). The CDR3 here is CSASRISGAGGSNEQFF. CDR3 nucleotides: TGCAGTGCTAGTAGGATTTCGGGGGCGGGGGGAAGCAATGAGCAGTTCTTC.

The rearrangement joins TRBV3-1 (or the pseudogene TRBV3-2) to TRBJ1-2, with D tentatively TRBD1 (6 bases). Germline V lookup: CDR1 LGHDT, CDR2 YNNKEL (reference sequence). The length of the CDR3 is 15 residues. Between the trimmed V and J ends, which lost 8 bases and 2 bases, there was a span of 18 bases. The CDR3 DNA reads TGTGCCAGCGGAGGGGGGCCATACTCCAACTATGGCTACACCTTC. The encoded protein is CASGGGPYSNYGYTF.

The rearrangement links TRBV6-6 to TRBJ2-1, with TRBD1 identical over 8 bases. V lost 6 bases to trimming and J lost 6 bases; unmatched junction nucleotides: 7. This CDR3 is 14 amino acids long. Germline CDR1 MNHNY, CDR2 SVGAGI (reference sequence). CDR3 sequence: CASRAGTGGNEQFF. The CDR3 DNA sequence: TGTGCCAGCAGAGCCGGGACAGGCGGCAATGAGCAGTTCTTC.

The CDR3 region is CASSEGRQNIEAFF. CDR3 nucleotide sequence: TGTGCCAGCAGTGAAGGGAGACAGAACATAGAAGCTTTCTTT. The chain has TRBV2 and TRBJ1-1; TRBD1 is a possible D gene (5 bases). This CDR3 is 14 amino acids long. Trimming removed 1 base from V and 8 bases from J, with 14 bases in between. CDR1 SNHLY and CDR2 FYNNEI come from the germline V gene.

The chain uses TRBV28 and TRBJ2-4; 8 positions agree with TRBD1. Trimming at V came to 6 bases and at J to 8 bases, leaving 6 bases not matched to a gene. CDR3 length equals 13 residues. From germline, CDR1 is MDHEN and CDR2 SYDVKM. In DNA form, the CDR3 reads TGTGCCAGCAGGATGACAGGGGCTTACATTCAGTACTTC. This sequence encodes CASRMTGAYIQYF.

This rearrangement joins TRBV18 to TRBJ2-7; D might be TRBD1 or TRBD2, each matching 5 bases. The CDR3 is 17 residues long. Between the trimmed V and J ends, which lost 3 bases and 3 bases, there was a span of 21 bases. Germline-derived CDR1 and CDR2 are KGHSH and LQKENI. CDR3 DNA sequence: TGTGCCAGCTCACCCAAAGTAGCCGGGACGATTAACTACGAGCAGTACTTC. Encoded protein: CASSPKVAGTINYEQYF.

The genes are TRBV7-9 and TRBJ2-5, with TRBD2 matching over 7 bases. The V gene's germline CDR1 is SEHNR and CDR2 FQNEAQ (reference sequence). The junction had 12 bases not matched to a gene; V was cut back by 5 bases and J by 6 bases. This CDR3 is 15 amino acids long. Here the CDR3 reads CASSPWGGGSQTQYF. The CDR3 DNA reads TGTGCCAGCAGCCCCTGGGGGGGAGGCTCCCAGACCCAGTACTTC.

The CDR3 DNA sequence: TGTGCCAGTCTTAAGGACACGACGGGCAACACTGAAGCTTTCTTT. It encodes CASLKDTTGNTEAFF. The chain carries TRBV2 and TRBJ1-1; weak D call: TRBD1 (5 bases). Trimming left V 9 bases short and J 2 bases short, with 19 bases between. The CDR3 consists of 15 residues. Germline CDR1 SNHLY, CDR2 FYNNEI.

This clone is a singleton in its sample. J is TRBJ2-4 and V is TRBV3-1 (or the pseudogene TRBV3-2); D is possibly TRBD2 (7 bases). The CDR3 is 13 residues long. Germline V gene sequence: CDR1 LGHDT, CDR2 YNNKEL (reference sequence). V lost 4 bases and J lost 15, with 19 bases in between. The CDR3 region is CASSPRLAGEMYF. The CDR3 DNA follows: TGTGCCAGCAGCCCCAGACTAGCAGGGGAGATGTACTTC.

CDR3 bases: TGTGCCAGCAGCAAGGGGGGCGCCTTGGGTGGCTACACCTTC. Protein sequence: CASSKGGALGGYTF. The V and J genes are TRBV7-9 and TRBJ1-2; perhaps TRBD1 as D (6 bases). Germline V gene sequence: CDR1 SEHNR, CDR2 FQNEAQ (reference sequence). V shed 5 bases and J shed 7 bases, with 17 bases lying between them. CDR3 length: 14 amino acids.

This sequence joins TRBV2 and TRBJ1-5; D uncertain. V gave up 5 bases and J gave up 3 bases, with 14 bases separating them. The CDR3 has 15 amino acids. Germline V gives CDR1 SNHLY, CDR2 FYNNEI. Here the CDR3 reads CASSLTRGHNQPQHF. The CDR3 DNA is TGTGCCAGCAGTCTAACCAGAGGGCACAATCAGCCCCAGCATTTT.

This CDR3 is CASSEGGGVRGYTF. For the CDR3, the DNA is TGTGCCAGCAGTGAAGGTGGTGGGGTGAGGGGCTACACCTTC. The J gene is TRBJ1-2, the V gene TRBV6-1; D remains ambiguous. Per the germline V gene, CDR1 is MNHNS and CDR2 is SASEGT. V lost 1 base and J 8 bases, leaving 14 bases between the germline ends. The CDR3 spans 14 residues.

In this sample, this clone turned up a few times. The V and J genes are TRBV5-4 and TRBJ2-4; D is ambiguous. Germline V gene lookup returns CDR1 SGHNT and CDR2 YYREEE (reference sequence). CDR3 length: 15 residues. Trimming removed 1 base from V and 7 bases from J, with 15 bases in between. CDR3 region: CASSLYSGSRNIQYF. The DNA for the CDR3 is TGTGCCAGCAGCTTGTATTCCGGCTCCAGGAACATTCAGTACTTC.

CDR3 coding DNA: TGTGCCAGCAGTTTAACTAGCAATCAGCCCCAGCATTTT. Residues: CASSLTSNQPQHF. V is TRBV12-3 or TRBV12-4 and J is TRBJ1-5; D not certain. V was shortened by 2 bases and J by 0 bases, with 2 bases between the two germline ends. This CDR3 is built from 13 residues.

V gene TRBV5-1 combines with J gene TRBJ1-3; no definite D call. Between the trimmed V and J ends, which lost 10 bases and 2 bases, there was a span of 13 bases. Per germline, CDR1 SGHRS and CDR2 YFSETQ. The CDR3 sequence is 13 residues long. The CDR3 here is CARKWGTGNTIYF. In DNA form, the CDR3 reads TGCGCCCGTAAGTGGGGAACTGGAAACACCATATATTTT.